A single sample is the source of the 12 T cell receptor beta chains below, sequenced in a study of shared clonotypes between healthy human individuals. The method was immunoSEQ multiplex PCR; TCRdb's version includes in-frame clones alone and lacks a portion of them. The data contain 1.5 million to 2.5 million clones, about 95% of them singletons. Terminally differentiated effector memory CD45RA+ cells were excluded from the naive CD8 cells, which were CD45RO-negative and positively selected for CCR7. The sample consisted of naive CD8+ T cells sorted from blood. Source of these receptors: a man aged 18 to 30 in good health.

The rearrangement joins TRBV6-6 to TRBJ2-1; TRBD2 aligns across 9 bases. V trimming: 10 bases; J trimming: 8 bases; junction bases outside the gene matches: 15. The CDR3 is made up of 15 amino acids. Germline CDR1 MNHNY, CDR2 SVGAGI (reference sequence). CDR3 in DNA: TGTGCCATGGCGGATCTGCGGGAGGGTAGGCATGAGCAGTTCTTC. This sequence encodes CAMADLREGRHEQFF.

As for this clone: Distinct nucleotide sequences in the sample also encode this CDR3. CDR3 amino acids: CASSQVTGTYEQYF. The CDR3 region has the DNA TGCGCCAGCAGCCAAGTGACAGGGACCTACGAGCAGTACTTC. This chain joins TRBV4-1 and TRBJ2-7; 7 bases align to TRBD1. Germline values: CDR1 MGHRA, CDR2 YSYEKL. The CDR3 consists of 14 residues. V lost 1 base to trimming and J lost 2 bases; unmatched junction nucleotides: 2.

CDR3: CASSPSGTDTQYF. The CDR3 DNA reads TGTGCCAGCAGCCCCTCCGGCACAGATACGCAGTATTTT. This rearrangement joins TRBV28 to TRBJ2-3; D uncertain. V was clipped by 6 bases and J by 1 base, with 8 bases between them. This CDR3 has 13 residues. Germline CDR1 is MDHEN and CDR2 is SYDVKM.

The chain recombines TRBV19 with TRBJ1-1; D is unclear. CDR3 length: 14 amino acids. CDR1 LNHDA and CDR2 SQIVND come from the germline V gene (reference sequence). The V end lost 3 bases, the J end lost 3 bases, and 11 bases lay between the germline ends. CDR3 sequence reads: CASSIGYDYTEAFF. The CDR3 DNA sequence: TGTGCCAGTAGTATCGGCTACGACTACACTGAAGCTTTCTTT.

The CDR3 coding sequence is TGTGCCAGTAGTATAGATCTGGGGACACGGTACCAAGAGACCCAGTACTTC. Its translation is CASSIDLGTRYQETQYF. The chain couples TRBV19 to TRBJ2-5; a possible D gene is TRBD1 (6 bases). The ends were cut back, 0 bases at V and 0 bases at J, with 14 bases in the middle. CDR3 length: 17 residues. CDR1 and CDR2 from the germline V gene are LNHDA and SQIVND (reference sequence). The whole variable domain, remainder taken from reference TRBV19 and TRBJ2-5, is DGGITQSPKYLFRKEGQNVTLSCEQNLNHDAMYWYRQDPGQGLRLIYYSQIVNDFQKGDIAEGYSVSREKKESFPLTVTSAQKNPTAFYLCASSIDLGTRYQETQYFGPGTRLLVL.

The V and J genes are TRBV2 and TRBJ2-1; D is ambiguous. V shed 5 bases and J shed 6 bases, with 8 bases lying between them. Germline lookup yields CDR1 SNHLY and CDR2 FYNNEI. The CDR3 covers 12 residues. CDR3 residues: CASSSMGNEQFF. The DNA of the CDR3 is TGTGCCAGCAGTTCTATGGGCAATGAGCAGTTCTTC.

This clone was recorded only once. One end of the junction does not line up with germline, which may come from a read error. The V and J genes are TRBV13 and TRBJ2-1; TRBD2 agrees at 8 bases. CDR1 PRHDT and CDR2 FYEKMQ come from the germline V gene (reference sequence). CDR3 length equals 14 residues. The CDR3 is CASSLGLAVSEQFF. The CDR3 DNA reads TGTGCCAGCAGCCTAGGACTAGCAGTAAGTGAGCAGTTCTTC.

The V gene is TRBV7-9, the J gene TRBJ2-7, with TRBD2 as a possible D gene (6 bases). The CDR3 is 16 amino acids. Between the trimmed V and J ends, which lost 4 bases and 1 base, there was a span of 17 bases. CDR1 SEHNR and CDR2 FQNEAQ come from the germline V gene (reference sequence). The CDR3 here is CASSSPHTGTSYEQYF. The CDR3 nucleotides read TGTGCCAGCAGCTCCCCCCACACGGGGACTTCCTACGAGCAGTACTTC.

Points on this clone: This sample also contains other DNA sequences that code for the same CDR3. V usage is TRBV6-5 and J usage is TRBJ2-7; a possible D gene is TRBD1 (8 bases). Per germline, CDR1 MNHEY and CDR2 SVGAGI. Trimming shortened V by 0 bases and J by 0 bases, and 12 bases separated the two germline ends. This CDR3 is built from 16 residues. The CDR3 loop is CASSYSTGEGSYEQYF. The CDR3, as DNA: TGTGCCAGCAGTTACTCGACAGGGGAGGGCTCCTACGAGCAGTACTTC.

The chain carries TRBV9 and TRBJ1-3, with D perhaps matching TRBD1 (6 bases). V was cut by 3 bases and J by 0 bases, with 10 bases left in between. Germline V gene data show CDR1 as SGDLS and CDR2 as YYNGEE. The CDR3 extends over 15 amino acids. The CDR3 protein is CASSATGSSGNTIYF. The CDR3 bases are TGTGCCAGCAGCGCGACAGGCAGCTCTGGAAACACCATATATTTT.

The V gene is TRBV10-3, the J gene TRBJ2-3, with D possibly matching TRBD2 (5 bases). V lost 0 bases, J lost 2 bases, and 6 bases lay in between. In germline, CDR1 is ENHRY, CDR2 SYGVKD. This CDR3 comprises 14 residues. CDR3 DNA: TGTGCCATCAGTGAGTCTGGACTCACAGATACGCAGTATTTT. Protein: CAISESGLTDTQYF.

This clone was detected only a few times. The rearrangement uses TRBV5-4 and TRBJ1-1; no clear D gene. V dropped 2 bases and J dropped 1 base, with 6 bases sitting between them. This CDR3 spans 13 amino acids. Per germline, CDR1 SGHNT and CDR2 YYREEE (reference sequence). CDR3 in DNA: TGTGCCAGCAGCTTCTGGCAGAACACTGAAGCTTTCTTT. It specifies CASSFWQNTEAFF.